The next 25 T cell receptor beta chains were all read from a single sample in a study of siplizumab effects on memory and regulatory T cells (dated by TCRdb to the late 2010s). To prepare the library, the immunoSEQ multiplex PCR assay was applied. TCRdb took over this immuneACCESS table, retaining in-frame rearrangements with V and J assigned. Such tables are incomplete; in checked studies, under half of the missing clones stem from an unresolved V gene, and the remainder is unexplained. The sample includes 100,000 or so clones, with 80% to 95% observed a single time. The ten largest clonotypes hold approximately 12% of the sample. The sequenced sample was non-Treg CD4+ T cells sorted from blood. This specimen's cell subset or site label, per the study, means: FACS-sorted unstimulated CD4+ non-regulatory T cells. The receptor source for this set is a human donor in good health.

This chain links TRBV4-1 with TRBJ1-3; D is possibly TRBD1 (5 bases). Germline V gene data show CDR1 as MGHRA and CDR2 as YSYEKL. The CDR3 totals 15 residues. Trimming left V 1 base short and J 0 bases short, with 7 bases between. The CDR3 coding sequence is TGCGCCAGCAGCCAAGGGGGCCTCTCTGGAAACACCATATATTTT. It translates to CASSQGGLSGNTIYF.

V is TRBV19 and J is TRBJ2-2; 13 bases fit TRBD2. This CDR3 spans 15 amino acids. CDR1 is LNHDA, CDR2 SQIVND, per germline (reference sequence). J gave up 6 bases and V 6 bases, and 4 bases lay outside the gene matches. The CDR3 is CASRGGLAGPGELFF. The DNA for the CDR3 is TGTGCCAGTAGAGGGGGACTAGCGGGACCCGGGGAGCTGTTTTTT.

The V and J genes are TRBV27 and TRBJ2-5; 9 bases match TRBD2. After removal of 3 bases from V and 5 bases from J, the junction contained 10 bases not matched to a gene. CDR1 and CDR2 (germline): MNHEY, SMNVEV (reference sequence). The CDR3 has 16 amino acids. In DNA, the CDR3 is TGTGCCAGCAGTTTGAGTAGCGGGAGTACGTTGGAGACCCAGTACTTC. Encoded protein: CASSLSSGSTLETQYF.

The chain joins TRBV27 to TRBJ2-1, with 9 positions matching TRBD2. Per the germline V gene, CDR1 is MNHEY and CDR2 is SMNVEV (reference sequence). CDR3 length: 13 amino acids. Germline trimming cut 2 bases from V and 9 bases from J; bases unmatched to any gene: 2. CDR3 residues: CASSLRTSVEQFF. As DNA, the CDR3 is TGTGCCAGCAGTTTACGGACTAGCGTTGAGCAGTTCTTC.

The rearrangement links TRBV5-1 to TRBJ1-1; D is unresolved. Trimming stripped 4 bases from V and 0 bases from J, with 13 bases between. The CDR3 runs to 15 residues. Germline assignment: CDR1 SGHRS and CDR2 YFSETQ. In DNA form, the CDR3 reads TGCGCCAGCAGCGACGGGCAGTTGTTGAACACTGAAGCTTTCTTT. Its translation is CASSDGQLLNTEAFF.

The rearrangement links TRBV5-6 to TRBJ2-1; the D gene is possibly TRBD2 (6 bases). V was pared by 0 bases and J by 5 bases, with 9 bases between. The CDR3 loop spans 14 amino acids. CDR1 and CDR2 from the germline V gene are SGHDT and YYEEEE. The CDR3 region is CASSLVSGDNEQFF. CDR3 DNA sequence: TGTGCCAGCAGCTTGGTTAGCGGAGACAATGAGCAGTTCTTC.

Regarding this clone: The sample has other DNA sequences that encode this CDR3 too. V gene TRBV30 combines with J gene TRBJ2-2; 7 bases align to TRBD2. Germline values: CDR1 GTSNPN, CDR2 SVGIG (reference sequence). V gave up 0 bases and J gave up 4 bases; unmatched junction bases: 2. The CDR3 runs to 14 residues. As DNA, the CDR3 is TGTGCCTGGAGTGTACTAGCGAGCACCGGGGAGCTGTTTTTT. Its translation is CAWSVLASTGELFF. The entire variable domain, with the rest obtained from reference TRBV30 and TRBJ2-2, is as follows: SQTIHQWPATLVQPVGSPLSLECTVEGTSNPNLYWYRQAAGRGLQLLFYSVGIGQISSEVPQNLSASRPQDRQFILSSKKLLLSDSGFYLCAWSVLASTGELFFGEGSRLTVL.

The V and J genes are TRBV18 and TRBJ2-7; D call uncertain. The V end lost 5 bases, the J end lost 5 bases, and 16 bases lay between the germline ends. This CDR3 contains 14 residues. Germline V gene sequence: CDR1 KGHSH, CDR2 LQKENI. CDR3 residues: CASSGTIAVHEQYF. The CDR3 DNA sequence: TGTGCCAGCTCAGGAACCATAGCAGTGCACGAGCAGTACTTC.

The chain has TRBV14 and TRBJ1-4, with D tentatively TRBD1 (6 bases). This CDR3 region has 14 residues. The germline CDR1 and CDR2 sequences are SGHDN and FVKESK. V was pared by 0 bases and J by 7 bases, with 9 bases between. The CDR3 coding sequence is TGTGCCAGCAGCCAAGATGGGGGGCCTGAAAAACTGTTTTTT. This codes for CASSQDGGPEKLFF.

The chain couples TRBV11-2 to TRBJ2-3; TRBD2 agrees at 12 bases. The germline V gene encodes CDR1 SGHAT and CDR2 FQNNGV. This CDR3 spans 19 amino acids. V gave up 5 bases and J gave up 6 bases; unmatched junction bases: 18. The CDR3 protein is CASSPSMTSGSWGADTQYF. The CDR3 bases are TGTGCCAGCAGCCCTAGTATGACTAGCGGGAGTTGGGGTGCGGATACGCAGTATTTT.

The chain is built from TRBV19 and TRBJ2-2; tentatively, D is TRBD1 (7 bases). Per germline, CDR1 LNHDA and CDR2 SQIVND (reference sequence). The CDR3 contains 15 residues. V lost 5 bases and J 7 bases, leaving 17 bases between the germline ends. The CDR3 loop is CASSPGAGGIGELFF. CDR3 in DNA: TGTGCCAGTAGTCCAGGGGCAGGGGGGATCGGGGAGCTGTTTTTT.

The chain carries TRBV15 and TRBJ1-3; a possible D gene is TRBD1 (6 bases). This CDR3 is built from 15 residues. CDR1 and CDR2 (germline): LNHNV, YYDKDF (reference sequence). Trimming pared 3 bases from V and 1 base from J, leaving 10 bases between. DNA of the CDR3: TGTGCCACCAGCAGCAGGGGTCCTTCTGGAAACACCATATATTTT. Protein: CATSSRGPSGNTIYF.

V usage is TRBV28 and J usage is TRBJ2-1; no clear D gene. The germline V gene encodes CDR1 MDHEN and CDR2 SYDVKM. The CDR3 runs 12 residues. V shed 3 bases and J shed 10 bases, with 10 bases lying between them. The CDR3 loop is CASSLLGREQFF. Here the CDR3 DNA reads TGTGCCAGCAGTTTGCTGGGCAGGGAGCAGTTCTTC.

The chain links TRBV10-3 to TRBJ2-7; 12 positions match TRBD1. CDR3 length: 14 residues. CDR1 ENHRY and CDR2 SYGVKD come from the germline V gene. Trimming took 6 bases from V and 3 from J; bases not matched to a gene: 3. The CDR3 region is CAISGTGGDYEQYF. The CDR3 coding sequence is TGTGCCATCAGCGGGACAGGGGGCGACTACGAGCAGTACTTC.

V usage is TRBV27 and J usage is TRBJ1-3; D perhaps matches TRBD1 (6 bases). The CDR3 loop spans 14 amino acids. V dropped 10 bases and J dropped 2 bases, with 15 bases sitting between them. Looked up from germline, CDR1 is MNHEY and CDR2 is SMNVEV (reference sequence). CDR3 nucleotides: TGTGCCACCTCTAGTCGGACAGCTGGAAACACCATATATTTT. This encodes CATSSRTAGNTIYF.

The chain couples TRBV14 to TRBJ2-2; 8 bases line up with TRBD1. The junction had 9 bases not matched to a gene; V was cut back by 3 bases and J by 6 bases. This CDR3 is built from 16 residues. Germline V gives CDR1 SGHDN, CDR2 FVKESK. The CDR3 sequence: CASSHIRDRSSGELFF. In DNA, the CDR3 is TGTGCCAGCAGCCACATCCGGGACAGGTCCTCCGGGGAGCTGTTTTTT.

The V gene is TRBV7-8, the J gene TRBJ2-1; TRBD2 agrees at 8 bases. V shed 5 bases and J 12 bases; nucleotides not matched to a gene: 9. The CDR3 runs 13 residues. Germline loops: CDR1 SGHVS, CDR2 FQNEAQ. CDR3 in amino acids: CASSRPPGLGQFF. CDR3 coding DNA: TGTGCCAGCAGCCGCCCTCCGGGACTAGGGCAGTTCTTC.

CDR3 nucleotide sequence: TGTGCCATCAGTGGGGACAACCGGAACACTGAAGCTTTCTTT. Translated: CAISGDNRNTEAFF. V gene TRBV10-3 combines with J gene TRBJ1-1; TRBD1 might be the D (6 bases). The CDR3 spans 14 residues. Looked up from germline, CDR1 is ENHRY and CDR2 is SYGVKD. Trimming took 4 bases from V and 1 from J, leaving 10 bases between them.

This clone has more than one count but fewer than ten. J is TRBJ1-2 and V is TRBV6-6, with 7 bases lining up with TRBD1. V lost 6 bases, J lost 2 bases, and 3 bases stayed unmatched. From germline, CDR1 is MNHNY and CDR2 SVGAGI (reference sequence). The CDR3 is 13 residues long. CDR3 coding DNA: TGTGCCAGCAGCGAACAGGGGAACTATGGCTACACCTTC. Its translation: CASSEQGNYGYTF.

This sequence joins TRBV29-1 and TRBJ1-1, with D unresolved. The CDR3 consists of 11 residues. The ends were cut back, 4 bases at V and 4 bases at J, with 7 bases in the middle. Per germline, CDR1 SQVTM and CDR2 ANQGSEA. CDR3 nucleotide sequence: TGCAGCGTTGTTTCGGGCACTGAAGCTTTCTTT. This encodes CSVVSGTEAFF.

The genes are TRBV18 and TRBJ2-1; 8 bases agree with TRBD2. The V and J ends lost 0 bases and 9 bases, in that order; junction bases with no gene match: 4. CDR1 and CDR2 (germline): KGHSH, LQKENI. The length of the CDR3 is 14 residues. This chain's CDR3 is CASSPPSGIGEQFF. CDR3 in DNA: TGTGCCAGCTCACCACCTAGCGGGATAGGTGAGCAGTTCTTC.

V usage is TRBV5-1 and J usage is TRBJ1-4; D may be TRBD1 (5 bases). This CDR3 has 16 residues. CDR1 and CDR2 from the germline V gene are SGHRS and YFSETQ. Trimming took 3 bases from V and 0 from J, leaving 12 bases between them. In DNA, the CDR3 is TGCGCCAGCAGCTACGGACATGTTGCAACTAATGAAAAACTGTTTTTT. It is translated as CASSYGHVATNEKLFF.

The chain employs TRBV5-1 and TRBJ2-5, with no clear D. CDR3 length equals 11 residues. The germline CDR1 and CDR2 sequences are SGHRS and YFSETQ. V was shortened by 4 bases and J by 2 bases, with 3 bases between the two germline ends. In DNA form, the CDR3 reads TGCGCCAGCAGCAGACAAGAGACCCAGTACTTC. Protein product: CASSRQETQYF.

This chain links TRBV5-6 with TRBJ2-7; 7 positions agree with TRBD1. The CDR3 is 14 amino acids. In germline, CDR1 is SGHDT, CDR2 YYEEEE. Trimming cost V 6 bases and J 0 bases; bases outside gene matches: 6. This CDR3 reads CASTRDRNSYEQYF. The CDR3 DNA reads TGTGCCAGCACTAGGGACAGAAACTCCTACGAGCAGTACTTC.

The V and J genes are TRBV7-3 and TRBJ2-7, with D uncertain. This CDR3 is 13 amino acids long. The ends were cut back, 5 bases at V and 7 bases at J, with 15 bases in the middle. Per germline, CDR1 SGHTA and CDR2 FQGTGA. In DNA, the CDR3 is TGTGCCAGCAGCCGTGTAGATCCCAGGGAGCAGTACTTC. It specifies CASSRVDPREQYF.